This T cell receptor beta chain emerged from a study of blood T cell repertoires in COVID-19. The CDR3 covers 17 residues. The V segment lost 3 bases and the J segment 0 bases; nucleotides outside the gene matches: 8. Germline CDR1 reads KGHSH; CDR2 reads LQKENI. The repertoire was sequenced with immunoSEQ multiplex PCR; TCRdb's copy has only in-frame clones and lacks some. The sample contains about half a million clones, 85% to 90% of which appear only once. Sequenced material: peripheral blood. This chain uses TRBV18 with TRBJ2-7; 10 bases are shared with TRBD2. This TCR was recovered from a man between 18 and 35 years old with COVID-19, enrolled during active disease. The CDR3 nucleotides read TGTGCCAGCTCACCCCTCACTAGCGGGAATTACTCCTACGAGCAGTACTTC. Protein product: CASSPLTSGNYSYEQYF.